Listed below are T cell receptor beta chains from one sample, sequenced in a study of T cell repertoires in cytomegalovirus infection. A single record per CDR3 protein comes from TCRdb applying MiXCR to the reads. The repertoire holds hundreds of thousands of distinct CDR3 sequences, with roughly 15% as singletons. The sample was PBMCs. Every receptor here comes from a human donor in good health (CMV status not recorded). Some clones in this sample may be carry-over from other donors' samples. Both conserved end residues are part of each CDR3. D genes are given only for firm matches. The size of a clone is reported for some rows only, either as once, few or many, or as a class for expanded clones.

j_call d_call clone_size v_call cdr3_nt cdr3_aa
TRBJ2-1 TRBD2 . TRBV9 TGTGCCAGCAGCGTAGAGCCAGGACTAGCAAATGAGCAGTTCTTC CASSVEPGLANEQFF
TRBJ2-2 TRBD1 few TRBV6-2/TRBV6-3 TGTGCCAGCAGATTGGACAGGGCCGGGGAGCTGTTTTTT CASRLDRAGELFF
TRBJ2-1 TRBD2 many TRBV19 TGTGTCATTCCCGGGACTAGCGTCCGATCATCCTACAATGAGCAGTTCTTC CVIPGTSVRSSYNEQFF
TRBJ2-3 . few TRBV20-1 TGCAGTGCTAGTGAAATTGGGTCCTATAGAGATACGCAGTATTTT CSASEIGSYRDTQYF
TRBJ2-1 TRBD1 few TRBV20-1 TGCAGTGCTAGTTCCCAGGGGGCGGGGAATGAGCAGTTCTTC CSASSQGAGNEQFF
TRBJ1-5 . many TRBV12-3/TRBV12-4 TGTGCCAGCAGTCCACCCGATTATAGCAATCAGCCCCAGCATTTT CASSPPDYSNQPQHF
TRBJ2-1 TRBD2 few TRBV5-5 TGTGCCAGCATCCTCAATAGCGGGGGGCACAATGAGCAGTTCTTC CASILNSGGHNEQFF
TRBJ2-2 TRBD2 . TRBV20-1 TGCAGTGCTAGAAGCGGGGGGCAGGACGGGGAGCTGTTTTTT CSARSGGQDGELFF
TRBJ1-5 . few TRBV19 TGTGCCAGTAGTATGGAGGGGGATCAGCCCCAGCATTTT CASSMEGDQPQHF
TRBJ2-6 . many TRBV12-3/TRBV12-4 TGTGCCAGCAGTCCCCGACAGTCCTTGAGGGGTGGGGCCAACGTCCTGACTTTC CASSPRQSLRGGANVLTF
TRBJ2-7 TRBD1 once TRBV7-9 TGTGCCAGCAGCCCACAGGGGCCCCAGGCGTACTTC CASSPQGPQAYF
TRBJ2-7 TRBD2 . TRBV7-8 TGTGCCAGCAGCTTAGCACTTTGGGGGGGTGACGTCTACGAGCAGTACTTC CASSLALWGGDVYEQYF
TRBJ1-2 TRBD1 few TRBV10-3 TGTGCCATCAGTGGCAGGGGGGAAGAAGGCTACACCTTC CAISGRGEEGYTF
TRBJ1-1 . many TRBV28 TGTGCCAGCAGTCTCACGGGACGGAGGAACACTGAAGCTTTCTTT CASSLTGRRNTEAFF
TRBJ2-2 . . TRBV5-8 TGTGCCAGCAGCTTAATGATATCGGCGGGGAACACCGGGGAGCTGTTTTTT CASSLMISAGNTGELFF
TRBJ2-7 . few TRBV6-1 TGTGCCAGCGCCCCGGGCCCCACCTACGAGCAGTACTTC CASAPGPTYEQYF
TRBJ1-1 . . TRBV18 TGTGCCAGCTCACCAATATCCGGGATCATGAACACTGAAGCTTTCTTT CASSPISGIMNTEAFF
TRBJ2-7 . . TRBV3-1 TGTGCCAGCAGCCAGTATGAAGGGAAGTCCTACGAGCAGTACTTC CASSQYEGKSYEQYF
TRBJ1-1 TRBD1 . TRBV25-1 TGTGCCAGCACTGTCACAGGGGGATTTAACACTGAAGCTTTCTTT CASTVTGGFNTEAFF
TRBJ2-3 TRBD2 . TRBV2 TGTGCCAGCACCCGAGGAATCGTTAGCGGGGAAGGAGATACGCAGTATTTT CASTRGIVSGEGDTQYF
TRBJ1-4 . many TRBV6-5 TGTGCCAGCAGTCCTTCGGGACACAGAAATGAAAAACTGTTTTTT CASSPSGHRNEKLFF
TRBJ1-2 . . TRBV20-1 TGCAGTGCTCTCAGAAGAATTGCGACCAACTATGGCTACACCTTC CSALRRIATNYGYTF
TRBJ2-3 . many TRBV7-2 TGTGCCAGCAGCTTAGTCGGGGGGCATGGCACAGATACGCAGTATTTT CASSLVGGHGTDTQYF
TRBJ2-3 . . TRBV5-1 TGCGCCAGCAGCTTGGGAGGGGCGGACACAGATACGCAGTATTTT CASSLGGADTDTQYF
TRBJ2-3 TRBD1 few TRBV7-9 TGTGCCAGCAGCCTACCCCCGGGGACCGGGACAGGGGCCGTCCTGGATACGCAGTATTTT CASSLPPGTGTGAVLDTQYF
TRBJ1-2 . . TRBV5-1 TGCGCCAGCAGCCCCCAGGACATATCGGCTTATGGCTACACCTTC CASSPQDISAYGYTF
TRBJ2-7 . many TRBV7-2 TGTGCCAGCAGCTTAGGTGGGGCAGAGCAGTACTTC CASSLGGAEQYF
TRBJ1-1 . . TRBV6-6 TGTGCCAGCAGTTACTCCAGAGGAGGCGACACTGAAGCTTTCTTT CASSYSRGGDTEAFF
TRBJ2-5 . few TRBV12-3/TRBV12-4 TGTGCCAGCAGCTACTCCCGACTAGTCCTGGAGACCCAGTACTTC CASSYSRLVLETQYF
TRBJ2-3 TRBD2 . TRBV28 TGTGCCAGCAGTCCGACTAGCGCCGATACGCAGTATTTT CASSPTSADTQYF
TRBJ1-1 . few TRBV11-1 TGTGCCAGCAGCCCCCCAGGGGAGATAAACACTGAAGCTTTCTTT CASSPPGEINTEAFF
TRBJ1-4 TRBD1 . TRBV10-3 TGTGCCATCAGTAGGACAGGGACAACTAATGAAAAACTGTTTTTT CAISRTGTTNEKLFF